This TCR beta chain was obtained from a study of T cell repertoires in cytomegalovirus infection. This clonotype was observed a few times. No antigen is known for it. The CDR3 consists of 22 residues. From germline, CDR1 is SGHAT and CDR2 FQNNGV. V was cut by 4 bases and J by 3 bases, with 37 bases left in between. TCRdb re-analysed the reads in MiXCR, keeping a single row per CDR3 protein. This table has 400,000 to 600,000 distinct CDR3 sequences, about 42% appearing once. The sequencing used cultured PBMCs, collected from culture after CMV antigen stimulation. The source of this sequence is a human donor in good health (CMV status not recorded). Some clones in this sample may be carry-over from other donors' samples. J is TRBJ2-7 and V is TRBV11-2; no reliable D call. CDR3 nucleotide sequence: TGTGCCAGCAGCTCCAACCCACTTGGGCTTTCGTTAGGGCCCAGTCTGGACTACGAGCAGTACTTC. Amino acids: CASSSNPLGLSLGPSLDYEQYF. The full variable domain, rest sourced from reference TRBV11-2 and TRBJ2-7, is EAGVAQSPRYKIIEKRQSVAFWCNPISGHATLYWYQQILGQGPKLLIQFQNNGVVDDSQLPKDRFSAERLKGVDSTLKIQPAKLEDSAVYLCASSSNPLGLSLGPSLDYEQYFGPGTRLTVT.